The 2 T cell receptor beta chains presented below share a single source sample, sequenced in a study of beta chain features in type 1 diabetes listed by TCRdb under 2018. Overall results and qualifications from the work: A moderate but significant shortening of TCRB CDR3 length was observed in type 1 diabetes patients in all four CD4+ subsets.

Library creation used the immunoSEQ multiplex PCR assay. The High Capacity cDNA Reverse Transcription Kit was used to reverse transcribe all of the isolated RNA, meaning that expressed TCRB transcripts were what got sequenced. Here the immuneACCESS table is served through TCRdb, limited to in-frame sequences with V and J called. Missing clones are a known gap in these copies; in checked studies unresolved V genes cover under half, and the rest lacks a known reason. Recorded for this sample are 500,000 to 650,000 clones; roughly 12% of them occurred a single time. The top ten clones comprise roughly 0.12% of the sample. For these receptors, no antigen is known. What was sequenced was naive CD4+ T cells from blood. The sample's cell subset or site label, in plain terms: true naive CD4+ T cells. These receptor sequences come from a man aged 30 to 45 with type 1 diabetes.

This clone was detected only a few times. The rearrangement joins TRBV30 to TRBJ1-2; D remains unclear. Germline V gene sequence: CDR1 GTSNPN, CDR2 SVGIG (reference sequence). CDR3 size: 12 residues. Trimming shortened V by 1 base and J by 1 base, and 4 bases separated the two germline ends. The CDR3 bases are TGTGCCTGGAGTGCCTATAACTATGGCTACACCTTC. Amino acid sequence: CAWSAYNYGYTF.

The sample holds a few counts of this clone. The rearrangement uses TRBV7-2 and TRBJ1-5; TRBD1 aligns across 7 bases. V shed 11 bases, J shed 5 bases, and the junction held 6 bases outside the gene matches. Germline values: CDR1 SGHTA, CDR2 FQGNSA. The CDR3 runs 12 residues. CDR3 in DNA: TGTGCCTCAGGGGGGTTTCATCAGCCCCAGCATTTT. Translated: CASGGFHQPQHF.